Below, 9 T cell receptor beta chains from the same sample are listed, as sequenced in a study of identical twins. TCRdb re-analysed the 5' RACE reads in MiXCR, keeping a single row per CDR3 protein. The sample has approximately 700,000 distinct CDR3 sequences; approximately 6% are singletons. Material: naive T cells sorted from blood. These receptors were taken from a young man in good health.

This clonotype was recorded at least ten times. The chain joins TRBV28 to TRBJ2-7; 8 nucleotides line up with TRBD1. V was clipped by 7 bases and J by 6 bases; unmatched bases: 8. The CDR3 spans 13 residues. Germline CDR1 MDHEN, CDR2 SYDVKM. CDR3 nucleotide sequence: TGTGCCAGCAACGGACAGGGTGCGGGCGAGCAGTACTTC. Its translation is CASNGQGAGEQYF.

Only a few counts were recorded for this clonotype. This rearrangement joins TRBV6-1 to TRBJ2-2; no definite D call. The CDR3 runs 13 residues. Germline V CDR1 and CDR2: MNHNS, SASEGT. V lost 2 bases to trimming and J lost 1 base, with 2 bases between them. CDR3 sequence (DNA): TGTGCCAGCAGTGAAATGAACACCGGGGAGCTGTTTTTT. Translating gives CASSEMNTGELFF.

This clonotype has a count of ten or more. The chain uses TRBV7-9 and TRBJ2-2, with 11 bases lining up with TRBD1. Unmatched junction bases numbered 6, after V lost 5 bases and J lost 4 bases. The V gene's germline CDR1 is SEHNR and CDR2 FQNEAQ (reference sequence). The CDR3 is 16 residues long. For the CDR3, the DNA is TGTGCCAGCAGCCACCGGGACAGGGGGTCCACCGGGGAGCTGTTTTTT. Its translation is CASSHRDRGSTGELFF.

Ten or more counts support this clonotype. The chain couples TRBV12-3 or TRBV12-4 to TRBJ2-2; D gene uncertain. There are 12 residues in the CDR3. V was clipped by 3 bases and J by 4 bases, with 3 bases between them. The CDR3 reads CASSFTTGELFF. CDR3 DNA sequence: TGTGCCAGCAGTTTTACCACCGGGGAGCTGTTTTTT.

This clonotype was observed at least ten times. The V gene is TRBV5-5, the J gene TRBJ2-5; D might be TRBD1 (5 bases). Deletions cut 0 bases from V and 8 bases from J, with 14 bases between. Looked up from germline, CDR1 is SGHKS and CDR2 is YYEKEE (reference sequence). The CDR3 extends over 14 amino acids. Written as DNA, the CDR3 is TGTGCCAGCAGCTTGGACCAGGGCCCCCAAACCCAGTACTTC. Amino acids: CASSLDQGPQTQYF.

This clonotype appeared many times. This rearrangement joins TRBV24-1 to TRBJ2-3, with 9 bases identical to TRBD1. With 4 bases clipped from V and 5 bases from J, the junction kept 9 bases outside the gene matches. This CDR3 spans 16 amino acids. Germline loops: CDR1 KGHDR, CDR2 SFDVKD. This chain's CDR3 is CATSDPAGTGKDTQYF. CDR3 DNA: TGTGCCACCAGTGACCCCGCCGGGACAGGGAAAGATACGCAGTATTTT.

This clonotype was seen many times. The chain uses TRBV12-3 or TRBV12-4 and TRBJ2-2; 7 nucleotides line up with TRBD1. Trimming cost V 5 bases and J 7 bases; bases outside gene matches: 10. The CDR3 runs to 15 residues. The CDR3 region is CASSPRQGKVGELFF. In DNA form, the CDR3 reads TGTGCCAGCAGTCCCCGACAGGGAAAAGTCGGGGAGCTGTTTTTT.

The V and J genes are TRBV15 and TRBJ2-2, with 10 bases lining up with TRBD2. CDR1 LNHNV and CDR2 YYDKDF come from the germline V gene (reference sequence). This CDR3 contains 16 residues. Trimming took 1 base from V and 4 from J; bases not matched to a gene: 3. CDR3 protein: CATSRVLAGVTGELFF. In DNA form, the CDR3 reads TGTGCCACCAGCAGAGTGCTAGCGGGAGTCACCGGGGAGCTGTTTTTT.

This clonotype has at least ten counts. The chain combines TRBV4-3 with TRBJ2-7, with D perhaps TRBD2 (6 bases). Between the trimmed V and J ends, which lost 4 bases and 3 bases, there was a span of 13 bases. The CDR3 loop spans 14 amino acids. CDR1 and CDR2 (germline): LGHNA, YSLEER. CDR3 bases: TGCGCCAGCAGCCGAGACCGGGACTTCTACGAGCAGTACTTC. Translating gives CASSRDRDFYEQYF.